The 13 T cell receptor beta chains below come from one sample, sequenced in a study of molecular identifiers for immune sequencing clone quantification. TCRdb re-analysed the PCR reads in MiXCR, keeping a single row per CDR3 protein. This sample carries about 65,000 distinct CDR3 sequences, around 17% of them seen once, and the ten largest clones take roughly 1.5%. The sample consisted of naive CD8+ T cells from blood, with Jurkat cell RNA spiked in. Subset reported: FACS-sorted CD8+CD4-CCR7+CD45RA+ naive T cells. The receptors originated from a human donor in good health. Some libraries in this study had Jurkat cell RNA spiked in.

This clonotype has at least ten counts. The chain employs TRBV28 and TRBJ2-7; 9 bases agree with TRBD1. The CDR3 contains 15 residues. The germline CDR1 and CDR2 sequences are MDHEN and SYDVKM. The V segment lost 5 bases and the J segment 9 bases; nucleotides outside the gene matches: 14. The DNA of the CDR3 is TGTGCCAGCAGTCCACGCCCCGGGACAGGGAGGGTGCAGTACTTC. Its protein product is CASSPRPGTGRVQYF.

This clonotype was seen many times. The gene calls are TRBV30 and TRBJ2-7, with D possibly matching TRBD2 (5 bases). There are 14 residues in the CDR3. Germline V gene sequence: CDR1 GTSNPN, CDR2 SVGIG (reference sequence). The DNA of the CDR3 is TGTGCTATGATCCCCCGAGACTACTCCTACGAGCAGTACTTC. Translation gives CAMIPRDYSYEQYF.

This clonotype was counted at least ten times. The rearrangement uses TRBV29-1 and TRBJ2-1, with D perhaps being TRBD1 or TRBD2 (6 bases each). This CDR3 is 15 amino acids long. Per germline, CDR1 SQVTM and CDR2 ANQGSEA. The ends were cut back, 7 bases at V and 0 bases at J, with 16 bases in the middle. CDR3 sequence reads: CSDYTGASSYNEQFF. For the CDR3, the DNA is TGCAGCGACTATACGGGGGCTAGCTCCTACAATGAGCAGTTCTTC.

Regarding this clonotype: Without the conserved terminal phenylalanine or tryptophan, this CDR3 likely stems from a read error. The V gene is TRBV20-1, the J gene TRBJ2-7; 9 bases are a match to TRBD2. The CDR3 spans 17 residues. V was clipped by 0 bases and J by 4 bases; unmatched bases: 13. Germline assignment: CDR1 DFQATT and CDR2 SNEGSKA (reference sequence). The CDR3: CSARDHLGLAGSYEQYS. DNA for the CDR3: TGCAGTGCTAGAGATCACTTGGGTCTAGCGGGGTCATACGAGCAGTACTCC.

This clonotype was detected a few times. The chain's CDR3 is CASSDEAGGHYNEQFF. The CDR3, as DNA: TGTGCCAGCAGTGACGAAGCGGGAGGGCACTACAATGAGCAGTTCTTC. This chain uses TRBV6-4 with TRBJ2-1; 10 bases are shared with TRBD2. CDR1 and CDR2 (germline): MRHNA, SNTAGT. V was clipped by 2 bases and J by 3 bases; unmatched bases: 4. The length of the CDR3 is 16 residues.

The chain is built from TRBV27 and TRBJ2-7; D gene unclear. Germline CDR1 is MNHEY and CDR2 is SMNVEV (reference sequence). Between the trimmed V and J ends, which lost 6 bases and 2 bases, there was a span of 11 bases. This CDR3 contains 13 residues. CDR3 nucleotides: TGTGCCAGCAGCCTTTTAGGGACCTACGAGCAGTACTTC. It yields the protein CASSLLGTYEQYF.

In the case of this clonotype: Likely a read error: the CDR3 ends without its conserved phenylalanine or tryptophan. The CDR3 region is CASSFRIGDEQFS. CDR3 nucleotide sequence: TGTGCCAGCAGCTTCAGAATTGGAGATGAGCAGTTCTCC. The V gene is TRBV7-9, the J gene TRBJ2-1; D gene uncertain. The length of the CDR3 is 13 residues. The V gene's germline CDR1 is SEHNR and CDR2 FQNEAQ (reference sequence). V lost 3 bases, J lost 8 bases, and 11 bases lay in between.

The rearrangement links TRBV5-6 to TRBJ1-1; TRBD1 might be the D (6 bases). Trimming left V 0 bases short and J 4 bases short, with 7 bases between. The CDR3 is made up of 13 amino acids. Germline V gives CDR1 SGHDT, CDR2 YYEEEE. CDR3 region: CASSLGGATEAFF. In nucleotides, the CDR3 is TGTGCCAGCAGCTTGGGGGGGGCCACTGAAGCTTTCTTT.

This clonotype was counted many times. The J gene is TRBJ2-7, the V gene TRBV28; weak D call: TRBD1 (6 bases). CDR3 size: 17 residues. Germline lookup yields CDR1 MDHEN and CDR2 SYDVKM. The ends were cut back, 5 bases at V and 2 bases at J, with 22 bases in the middle. CDR3 amino acids: CASSGQTQDARTYEQYF. DNA for the CDR3: TGTGCCAGCAGTGGACAGACTCAGGACGCACGAACCTACGAGCAGTACTTC.

This clonotype was found many times. The CDR3 DNA is TGTGCCACCTGGGACAGCGGTGACTACGAGCAGTACTTC. It encodes CATWDSGDYEQYF. V gene TRBV10-3 combines with J gene TRBJ2-7; 7 nucleotides line up with TRBD1. The CDR3 has 13 residues. V gave up 10 bases and J gave up 3 bases; unmatched junction bases: 9. Germline V lookup: CDR1 ENHRY, CDR2 SYGVKD.

This clonotype was picked up many times. The chain is built from TRBV7-8 and TRBJ2-1, with D perhaps TRBD2 (6 bases). CDR1 and CDR2 from the germline V gene are SGHVS and FQNEAQ. V lost 5 bases and J 2 bases, leaving 16 bases between the germline ends. The CDR3 contains 16 residues. The chain's CDR3 is CASSLGTSLTYNEQFF. The CDR3 nucleotides are TGTGCCAGCAGCCTAGGAACTAGCCTGACCTACAATGAGCAGTTCTTC.

V usage is TRBV4-1 and J usage is TRBJ2-1; tentatively, D is TRBD2 (5 bases). This CDR3 has 17 amino acids. Trimming took 0 bases from V and 7 from J, leaving 19 bases between them. Per the germline V gene, CDR1 is MGHRA and CDR2 is YSYEKL. CDR3 region: CASSQEVRALSNNEQFF. The CDR3 nucleotides read TGCGCCAGCAGCCAAGAGGTGCGGGCCCTCAGTAATAATGAGCAGTTCTTC.

This clonotype was counted at least ten times. The gene calls are TRBV7-9 and TRBJ2-2; D gene ambiguous. From germline, CDR1 is SEHNR and CDR2 FQNEAQ (reference sequence). The V end was cut by 5 bases, the J end by 4 bases, with 17 bases between. The CDR3 runs 16 residues. This CDR3 is CASSAESGVATGELFF. The DNA of the CDR3 is TGTGCCAGCAGCGCCGAAAGTGGGGTAGCCACCGGGGAGCTGTTTTTT.